This TCR beta chain was retrieved from a study of OX40 agonist ivuxolimab in advanced cancers. Study observations and caveats: Normalized T-cell clonal expansion was also low in a subset of nonresponders.

The table came from immunoSEQ multiplex PCR; TCRdb's copy has only in-frame clones and leaves some out. The data contain 78,000 or so clones, approximately 90% of them singletons. Germline loops: CDR1 MNHNS, CDR2 SASEGT. V was pared by 3 bases and J by 16 bases, with 16 bases between. The CDR3 spans 12 residues. This clone was recorded once. Its antigen is undetermined. The source material was CD4+ or CD8+ T cells sorted from blood, sampled in a trial of the OX40 agonist ivuxolimab. This rearrangement joins TRBV6-1 to TRBJ2-1; no definite D call. The origin of this receptor is an adult with an advanced solid tumor such as melanoma, head and neck, liver or kidney cancer. The CDR3 region has the DNA TGTGCCAGCAGTGAGAGGAAGGACCGTCTCTTCTTC. Translation: CASSERKDRLFF.